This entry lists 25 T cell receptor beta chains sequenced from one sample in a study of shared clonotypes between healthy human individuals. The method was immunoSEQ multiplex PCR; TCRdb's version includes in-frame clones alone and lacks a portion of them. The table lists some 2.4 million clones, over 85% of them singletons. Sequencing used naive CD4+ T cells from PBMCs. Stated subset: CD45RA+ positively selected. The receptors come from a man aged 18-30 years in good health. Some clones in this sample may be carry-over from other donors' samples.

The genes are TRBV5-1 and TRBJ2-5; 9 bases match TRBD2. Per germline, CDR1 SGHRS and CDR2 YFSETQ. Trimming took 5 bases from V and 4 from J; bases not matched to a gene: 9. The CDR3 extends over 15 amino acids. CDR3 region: CASRLTSGSLETQYF. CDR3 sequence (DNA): TGCGCCAGCAGACTGACTAGCGGCTCTTTAGAGACCCAGTACTTC.

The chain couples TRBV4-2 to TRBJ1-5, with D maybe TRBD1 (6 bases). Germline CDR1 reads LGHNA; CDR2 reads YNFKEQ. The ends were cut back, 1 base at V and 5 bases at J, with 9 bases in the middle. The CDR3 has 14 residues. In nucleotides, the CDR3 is TGTGCCAGCAGCCAAGTGGACAGAGATCAGCCCCAGCATTTT. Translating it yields CASSQVDRDQPQHF.

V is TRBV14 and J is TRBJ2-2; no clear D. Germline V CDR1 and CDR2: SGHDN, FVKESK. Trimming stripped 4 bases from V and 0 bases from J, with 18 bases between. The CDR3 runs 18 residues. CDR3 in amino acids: CASSRPLGTVPNTGELFF. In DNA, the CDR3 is TGTGCCAGCAGCCGACCATTAGGCACAGTTCCGAACACCGGGGAGCTGTTTTTT.

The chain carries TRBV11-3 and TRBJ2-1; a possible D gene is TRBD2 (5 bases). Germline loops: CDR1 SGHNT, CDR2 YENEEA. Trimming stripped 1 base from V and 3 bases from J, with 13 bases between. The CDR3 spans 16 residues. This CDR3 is CASSLGLDYNYNEQFF. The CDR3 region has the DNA TGTGCCAGCAGCTTAGGGCTAGACTATAACTACAATGAGCAGTTCTTC.

The CDR3 spells CASSLGPSTKNIQYF. In DNA form, the CDR3 reads TGTGCCAGCAGCCTGGGCCCTAGTACCAAAAACATTCAGTACTTC. The gene calls are TRBV4-2 and TRBJ2-4; no firm D call. CDR1 LGHNA and CDR2 YNFKEQ come from the germline V gene. Trimming took 4 bases from V and 2 from J, leaving 12 bases between them. CDR3 length: 15 residues.

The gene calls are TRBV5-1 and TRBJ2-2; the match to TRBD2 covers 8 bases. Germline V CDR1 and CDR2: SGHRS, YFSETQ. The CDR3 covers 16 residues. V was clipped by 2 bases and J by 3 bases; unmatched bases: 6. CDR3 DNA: TGCGCCAGCAGCTTAAACCCAGCGGGAGACACCGGGGAGCTGTTTTTT. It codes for CASSLNPAGDTGELFF.

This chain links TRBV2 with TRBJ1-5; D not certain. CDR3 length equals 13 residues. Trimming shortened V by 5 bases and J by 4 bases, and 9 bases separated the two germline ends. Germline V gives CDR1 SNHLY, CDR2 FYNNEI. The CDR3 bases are TGTGCCAGCAGTATACACCGAAATCAGCCCCAGCATTTT. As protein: CASSIHRNQPQHF.

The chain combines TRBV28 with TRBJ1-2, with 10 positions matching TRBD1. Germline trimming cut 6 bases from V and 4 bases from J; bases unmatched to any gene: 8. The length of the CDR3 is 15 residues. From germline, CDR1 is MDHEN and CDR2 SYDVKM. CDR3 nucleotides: TGTGCCAGCAGCGCCGGGACAGGGGTTACCTATGGCTACACCTTC. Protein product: CASSAGTGVTYGYTF.

CDR3 loop: CASKDRVATNEKLFF. CDR3 DNA sequence: TGTGCCAGCAAGGACAGGGTCGCAACTAATGAAAAACTGTTTTTT. This chain links TRBV2 with TRBJ1-4; 8 bases line up with TRBD1. CDR1 and CDR2 from the germline V gene are SNHLY and FYNNEI. This CDR3 has 15 amino acids. After removal of 7 bases from V and 0 bases from J, the junction contained 4 bases not matched to a gene.

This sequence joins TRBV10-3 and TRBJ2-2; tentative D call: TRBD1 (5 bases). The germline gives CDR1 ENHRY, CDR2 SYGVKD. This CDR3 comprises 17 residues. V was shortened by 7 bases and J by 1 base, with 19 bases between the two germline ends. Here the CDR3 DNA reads TGTGCCATCAATAATAAGGGGTTAGGGATGAACACCGGGGAGCTGTTTTTT. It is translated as CAINNKGLGMNTGELFF.

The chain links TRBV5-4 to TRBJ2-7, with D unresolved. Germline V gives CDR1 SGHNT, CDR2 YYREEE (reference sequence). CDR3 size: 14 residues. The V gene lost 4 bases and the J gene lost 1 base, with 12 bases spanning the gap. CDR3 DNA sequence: TGTGCCAGCAGCACCAAAAGCGTTTCCTACGAGCAGTACTTC. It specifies CASSTKSVSYEQYF. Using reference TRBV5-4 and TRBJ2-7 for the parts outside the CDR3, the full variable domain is ETGVTQSPTHLIKTRGQQVTLRCSSQSGHNTVSWYQQALGQGPQFIFQYYREEENGRGNFPPRFSGLQFPNYSSELNVNALELDDSALYLCASSTKSVSYEQYFGPGTRLTVT.

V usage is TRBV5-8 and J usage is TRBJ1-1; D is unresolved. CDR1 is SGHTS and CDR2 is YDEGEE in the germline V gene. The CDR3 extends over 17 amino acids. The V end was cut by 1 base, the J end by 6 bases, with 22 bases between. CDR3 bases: TGTGCCAGCAGCTTGTCGAGGTTAGCGGTCCTCAGCGCTGAAGCTTTCTTT. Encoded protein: CASSLSRLAVLSAEAFF.

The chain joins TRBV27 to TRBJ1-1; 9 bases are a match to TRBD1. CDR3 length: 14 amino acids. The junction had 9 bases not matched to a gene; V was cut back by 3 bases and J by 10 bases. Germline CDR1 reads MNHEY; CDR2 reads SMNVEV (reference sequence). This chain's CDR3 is CASSLDRGDLGAFF. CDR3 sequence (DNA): TGTGCCAGCAGTTTGGACAGGGGAGATTTAGGAGCTTTCTTT.

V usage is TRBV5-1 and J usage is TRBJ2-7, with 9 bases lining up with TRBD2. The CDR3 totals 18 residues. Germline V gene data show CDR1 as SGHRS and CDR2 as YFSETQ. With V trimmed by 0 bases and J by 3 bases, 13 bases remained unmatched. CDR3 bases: TGCGCCAGCAGCTTGGCCAAGGGCGGGAGGGCCGGGGACTACGAGCAGTACTTC. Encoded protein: CASSLAKGGRAGDYEQYF.

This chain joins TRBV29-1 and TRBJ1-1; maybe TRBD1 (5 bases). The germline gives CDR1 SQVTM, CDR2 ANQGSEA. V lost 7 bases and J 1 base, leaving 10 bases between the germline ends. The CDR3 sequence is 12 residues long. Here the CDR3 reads CSGGHPNTEAFF. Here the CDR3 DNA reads TGCAGCGGCGGACACCCGAACACTGAAGCTTTCTTT.

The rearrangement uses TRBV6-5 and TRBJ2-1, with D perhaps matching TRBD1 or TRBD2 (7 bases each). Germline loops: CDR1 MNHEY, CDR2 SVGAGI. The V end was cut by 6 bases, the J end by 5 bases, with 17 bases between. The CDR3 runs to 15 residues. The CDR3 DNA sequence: TGTGCCAGCAGCAGGGGGGGAGCCGGCAACAATGAGCAGTTCTTC. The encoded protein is CASSRGGAGNNEQFF.

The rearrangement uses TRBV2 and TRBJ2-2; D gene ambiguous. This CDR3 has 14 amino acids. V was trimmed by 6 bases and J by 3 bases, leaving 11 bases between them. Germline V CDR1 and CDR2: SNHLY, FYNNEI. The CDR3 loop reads CASRNSLYTGELFF. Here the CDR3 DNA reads TGTGCCAGCAGGAATAGCCTTTACACCGGGGAGCTGTTTTTT. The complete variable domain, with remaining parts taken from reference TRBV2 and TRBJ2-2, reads EPEVTQTPSHQVTQMGQEVILRCVPISNHLYFYWYRQILGQKVEFLVSFYNNEISEKSEIFDDQFSVERPDGSNFTLKIRSTKLEDSAMYFCASRNSLYTGELFFGEGSRLTVL.

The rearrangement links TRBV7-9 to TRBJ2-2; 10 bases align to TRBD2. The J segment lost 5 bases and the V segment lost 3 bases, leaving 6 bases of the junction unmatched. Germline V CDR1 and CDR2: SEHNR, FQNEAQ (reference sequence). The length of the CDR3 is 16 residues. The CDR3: CASSLLAGVETGELFF. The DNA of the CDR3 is TGTGCCAGCAGCTTGCTAGCGGGAGTCGAGACCGGGGAGCTGTTTTTT. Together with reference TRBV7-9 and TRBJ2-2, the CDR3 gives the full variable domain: DTGVSQNPRHKITKRGQNVTFRCDPISEHNRLYWYRQTLGQGPEFLTYFQNEAQLEKSRLLSDRFSAERPKGSFSTLEIQRTEQGDSAMYLCASSLLAGVETGELFFGEGSRLTVL.

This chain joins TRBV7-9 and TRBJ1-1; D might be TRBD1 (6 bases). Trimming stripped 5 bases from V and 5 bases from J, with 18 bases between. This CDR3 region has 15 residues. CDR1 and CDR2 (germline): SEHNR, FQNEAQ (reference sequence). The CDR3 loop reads CASSHSQGRGTEAFF. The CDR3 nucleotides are TGTGCCAGCAGCCACTCCCAAGGGAGGGGGACTGAAGCTTTCTTT.

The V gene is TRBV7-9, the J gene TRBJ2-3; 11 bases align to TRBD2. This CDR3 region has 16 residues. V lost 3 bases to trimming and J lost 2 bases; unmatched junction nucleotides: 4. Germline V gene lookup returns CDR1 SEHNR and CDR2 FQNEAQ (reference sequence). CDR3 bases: TGTGCCAGCAGCTTCGCGACTAGCGGGAACACAGATACGCAGTATTTT. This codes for CASSFATSGNTDTQYF.

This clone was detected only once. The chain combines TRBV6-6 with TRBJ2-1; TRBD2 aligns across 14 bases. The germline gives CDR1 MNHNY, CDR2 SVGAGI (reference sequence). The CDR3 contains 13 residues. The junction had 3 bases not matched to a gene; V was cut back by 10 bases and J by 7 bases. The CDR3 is CATGTSGRNEQFF. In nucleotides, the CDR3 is TGTGCCACCGGGACTAGCGGGAGAAATGAGCAGTTCTTC.

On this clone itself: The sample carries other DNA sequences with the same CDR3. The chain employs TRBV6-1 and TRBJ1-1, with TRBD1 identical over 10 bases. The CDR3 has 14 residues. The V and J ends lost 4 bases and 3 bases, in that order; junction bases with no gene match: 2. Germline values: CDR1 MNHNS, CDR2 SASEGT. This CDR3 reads CASSADRGDTEAFF. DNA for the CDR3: TGTGCCAGCAGTGCGGACAGGGGGGACACTGAAGCTTTCTTT.

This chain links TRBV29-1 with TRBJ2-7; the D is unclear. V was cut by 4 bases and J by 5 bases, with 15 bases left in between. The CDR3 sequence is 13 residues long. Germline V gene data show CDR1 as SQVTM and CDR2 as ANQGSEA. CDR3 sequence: CSVAALLRHEQYF. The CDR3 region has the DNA TGCAGCGTTGCGGCTCTACTACGACACGAGCAGTACTTC.

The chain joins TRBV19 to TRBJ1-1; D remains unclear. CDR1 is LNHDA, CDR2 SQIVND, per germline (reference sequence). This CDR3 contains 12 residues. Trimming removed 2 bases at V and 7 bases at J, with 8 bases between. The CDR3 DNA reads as TGTGCCAGTAGTATACGGTCGGGTGAAGCTTTCTTT. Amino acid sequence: CASSIRSGEAFF. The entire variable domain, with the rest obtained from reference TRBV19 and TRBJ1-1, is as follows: DGGITQSPKYLFRKEGQNVTLSCEQNLNHDAMYWYRQDPGQGLRLIYYSQIVNDFQKGDIAEGYSVSREKKESFPLTVTSAQKNPTAFYLCASSIRSGEAFFGQGTRLTVV.

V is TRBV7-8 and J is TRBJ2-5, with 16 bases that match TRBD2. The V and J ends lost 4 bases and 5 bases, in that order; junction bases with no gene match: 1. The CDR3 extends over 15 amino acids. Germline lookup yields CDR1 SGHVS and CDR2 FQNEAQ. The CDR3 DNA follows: TGTGCCAGCAGCTGGGGACTAGCGGGGGGGGAGACCCAGTACTTC. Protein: CASSWGLAGGETQYF.